This T cell receptor beta chain came from a study of OX40 agonist ivuxolimab in advanced cancers. CDR1 and CDR2 from the germline V gene are MNHEY and SMNVEV (reference sequence). V dropped 8 bases and J dropped 4 bases, with 21 bases sitting between them. CDR3 length equals 15 residues. With regard to this clone: Its target is not known.

Clones were sequenced by immunoSEQ multiplex PCR, and TCRdb holds only the in-frame ones, with some missing. The data show around 29,000 clones, with roughly 86% seen just once and 28% held by the top ten. Study findings and constraints: Averaging showed that CD8+ T cells had more expanded clones than CD4+ did.

This receptor was identified in an adult with an advanced solid tumor such as melanoma, head and neck, liver or kidney cancer. The chain couples TRBV27 to TRBJ2-7; tentatively, D is TRBD1 (5 bases). Source: CD4+ or CD8+ T cells sorted from blood, taken in a trial of the OX40 agonist ivuxolimab. The chain's CDR3 is CASRPGSMGLYEQYF. The CDR3 DNA sequence: TGTGCCAGCCGGCCCGGATCTATGGGGCTGTACGAGCAGTACTTC.